Each of the 14 T cell receptor beta chains below was sequenced from the same sample in a study of blood T cell repertoires in COVID-19. Only in-frame clones appear in the TCRdb table, and some are missing; sequencing was by immunoSEQ multiplex PCR. The sample yields tens of thousands of clones, around 80% seen once. What was sequenced was PBMCs or T cells enriched from blood (not recorded which). The receptors derive from a middle-aged woman with acute COVID-19.

The gene calls are TRBV3-1 (or the pseudogene TRBV3-2) and TRBJ1-1; 9 bases are a match to TRBD1. Looked up from germline, CDR1 is LGHDT and CDR2 is YNNKEL (reference sequence). The trim removed 0 bases at V and 3 bases at J, leaving 11 bases unmatched. The CDR3 runs to 18 residues. DNA for the CDR3: TGTGCCAGCAGCCAAGACATTGCCGTACAGGGGGCCCACACTGAAGCTTTCTTT. Its protein is CASSQDIAVQGAHTEAFF.

Details on this clone: The junction differs from germline at one of its ends, possibly a read error. The chain carries TRBV6-5 and TRBJ2-1; D might be TRBD2 (6 bases). The CDR3 has 16 residues. Per the germline V gene, CDR1 is MNHEY and CDR2 is SVGAGI. This CDR3 is CASSNSVSGGYNEQFF. In nucleotides, the CDR3 is TGTGCCAGCAGTAACTCGGTTAGCGGAGGATATAATGAGCAGTTCTTC.

V gene TRBV7-3 combines with J gene TRBJ2-2; 11 bases fit TRBD2. V dropped 5 bases and J dropped 4; count of bases not matched to a gene: 3. This CDR3 is 15 amino acids long. The germline CDR1 and CDR2 sequences are SGHTA and FQGTGA. This CDR3 is CASSLLAGGTGELFF. The CDR3 DNA follows: TGTGCCAGCAGCCTGCTAGCGGGAGGCACCGGGGAGCTGTTTTTT.

The chain links TRBV20-1 to TRBJ2-7, with D maybe TRBD1 (5 bases). The CDR3 is 11 amino acids. Germline CDR1 reads DFQATT; CDR2 reads SNEGSKA (reference sequence). The CDR3 loop reads CMIQGHYEQYV. For the CDR3, the DNA is TGCATGATCCAGGGCCACTACGAGCAGTACGTC.

The chain combines TRBV10-3 with TRBJ2-6; 9 bases align to TRBD1. Germline CDR1 and CDR2: ENHRY and SYGVKD. This CDR3 contains 21 residues. V lost 3 bases to trimming and J lost 0 bases; unmatched junction nucleotides: 15. CDR3 sequence: CAISDHLDRGPLGSGANVLTF. The CDR3, as DNA: TGTGCCATCAGTGACCACTTGGACAGGGGTCCCCTGGGCTCTGGGGCCAACGTCCTGACTTTC.

This clone was found a few times. The same CDR3 arises from other DNA sequences in this sample as well. V usage is TRBV5-1 and J usage is TRBJ2-5, with D tentatively TRBD2 (5 bases). Per germline, CDR1 SGHRS and CDR2 YFSETQ. Deletions cut 4 bases from V and 3 bases from J, with 10 bases between. There are 13 residues in the CDR3. The CDR3 sequence: CASSPGWEETQYF. The CDR3 bases are TGCGCCAGCAGCCCGGGGTGGGAAGAGACCCAGTACTTC.

The rearrangement links TRBV14 to TRBJ1-3; D remains unclear. The CDR3 loop spans 15 amino acids. Trimming removed 1 base from V and 4 bases from J, with 11 bases in between. Germline-derived CDR1 and CDR2 are SGHDN and FVKESK. CDR3 amino acids: CASSQVRGGGNTIYF. In DNA, the CDR3 is TGTGCCAGCAGCCAAGTCCGGGGAGGAGGAAACACCATATATTTT.

The CDR3 DNA sequence: TGCGCCAGCAGCACCGGGACAGGGGGTAACACTGAAGCTTTCTTT. It is translated as CASSTGTGGNTEAFF. This rearrangement joins TRBV5-1 to TRBJ1-1; TRBD1 matches 11 bases. Looked up from germline, CDR1 is SGHRS and CDR2 is YFSETQ. The trim removed 4 bases at V and 2 bases at J, leaving 4 bases unmatched. CDR3 length equals 15 residues.

This clone was counted a single time. This chain uses TRBV7-6 with TRBJ2-2; 8 nucleotides match TRBD1. The length of the CDR3 is 17 residues. Germline CDR1 and CDR2: SGHVS and FNYEAQ. V dropped 0 bases and J dropped 0; count of bases not matched to a gene: 3. The CDR3 DNA reads as TGTGCCAGCAGCTTAGCGGGGACAGGAACGAACACCGGGGAGCTGTTTTTT. Protein: CASSLAGTGTNTGELFF.

This chain connects TRBV28 to TRBJ1-1; TRBD1 agrees at 11 bases. The V and J ends lost 7 bases and 9 bases, in that order; junction bases with no gene match: 16. The CDR3 has 16 amino acids. In germline, CDR1 is MDHEN, CDR2 SYDVKM. CDR3 in DNA: TGTGCCAGCACCAAAACCCCTGGGACAGGGGGGGTTCAAGCTTTCTTT. It encodes CASTKTPGTGGVQAFF. Full variable domain (remainder filled in from reference TRBV28 and TRBJ1-1): DVKVTQSSRYLVKRTGEKVFLECVQDMDHENMFWYRQDPGLGLRLIYFSYDVKMKEKGDIPEGYSVSREKKERFSLILESASTNQTSMYLCASTKTPGTGGVQAFFGQGTRLTVV.

There are a few counts of this clone. The chain carries TRBV19 and TRBJ2-5, with 8 bases matching TRBD2. V shed 5 bases, J shed 4 bases, and the junction held 3 bases outside the gene matches. The CDR3 extends over 13 amino acids. Germline CDR1 is LNHDA and CDR2 is SQIVND (reference sequence). The CDR3 is CASSRGGLETQYF. As DNA, the CDR3 is TGTGCCAGTAGTCGGGGGGGCTTAGAGACCCAGTACTTC.

This chain links TRBV7-9 with TRBJ1-1; 8 bases are shared with TRBD1. This CDR3 comprises 15 residues. CDR1 SEHNR and CDR2 FQNEAQ come from the germline V gene (reference sequence). V trimming: 1 base; J trimming: 5 bases; junction bases outside the gene matches: 6. The CDR3 nucleotides are TGTGCCAGCAGCTTAGTGCCGGACAGGGTTACTGAAGCTTTCTTT. Translated, it gives CASSLVPDRVTEAFF.

The DNA for the CDR3 is TGTGCCAGCAGCTCGAGCGGGAAAGATGAGCAGTTCTTC. It is translated as CASSSSGKDEQFF. The rearrangement links TRBV7-3 to TRBJ2-1; 7 nucleotides match TRBD2. From germline, CDR1 is SGHTA and CDR2 FQGTGA. V shed 4 bases, J shed 8 bases, and the junction held 5 bases outside the gene matches. The CDR3 runs to 13 residues. Together with reference TRBV7-3 and TRBJ2-1, the CDR3 gives the full variable domain: GAGVSQTPSNKVTEKGKYVELRCDPISGHTALYWYRQSLGQGPEFLIYFQGTGAADDSGLPNDRFFAVRPEGSVSTLKIQRTERGDSAVYLCASSSSGKDEQFFGPGTRLTVL.

The chain has TRBV15 and TRBJ2-7; TRBD1 matches 8 bases. J lost 5 bases, V lost 0 bases, and 3 bases had no gene match. This CDR3 spans 14 amino acids. Germline CDR1 LNHNV, CDR2 YYDKDF (reference sequence). The CDR3: CATSREGQGDEQYV. The CDR3 DNA follows: TGTGCCACCAGCAGAGAAGGACAGGGCGACGAGCAGTACGTC.